These 3 T cell receptor beta chains were all obtained from the same sample, sequenced in a study of spatial heterogeneity in lung cancer. Noted time point: sample taken at primary tumor resection. Using its own MiXCR run on the 5' RACE reads, TCRdb lists one record per CDR3 protein. The table lists tens of thousands of distinct CDR3 sequences, less than 6.5% of them singletons, with approximately 25% in the top ten. The source material was PBMCs, sampled at surgery. Source of these receptors: a female donor with early-stage non-small cell lung cancer.

This clonotype appeared many times. The chain is built from TRBV2 and TRBJ1-1; D gene ambiguous. Trimming took off 5 bases at V and 0 bases at J, with 7 bases between the two ends. The CDR3 runs 13 residues. Germline assignment: CDR1 SNHLY and CDR2 FYNNEI. The CDR3 region is CASSLALNTEAFF. The CDR3 DNA follows: TGTGCCAGCAGTCTAGCCCTGAACACTGAAGCTTTCTTT.

This clonotype occurred once. The chain employs TRBV19 and TRBJ2-3; 10 bases line up with TRBD1. CDR3 size: 14 residues. V was clipped by 5 bases and J by 7 bases; unmatched bases: 6. Germline CDR1 is LNHDA and CDR2 is SQIVND (reference sequence). In nucleotides, the CDR3 is TGTGCCAGTAGTTTACGACAGGGGGCTTATACGCAGTATTTT. Amino acids: CASSLRQGAYTQYF.

This clonotype was recorded many times. This chain connects TRBV6-5 to TRBJ2-7; no reliable D call. Trimming stripped 10 bases from V and 4 bases from J, with 5 bases between. CDR1 and CDR2 from the germline V gene are MNHEY and SVGAGI. The CDR3 consists of 9 residues. CDR3 sequence (DNA): TGTGCCACCATTTACGAGCAGTACTTC. This translates into CATIYEQYF.